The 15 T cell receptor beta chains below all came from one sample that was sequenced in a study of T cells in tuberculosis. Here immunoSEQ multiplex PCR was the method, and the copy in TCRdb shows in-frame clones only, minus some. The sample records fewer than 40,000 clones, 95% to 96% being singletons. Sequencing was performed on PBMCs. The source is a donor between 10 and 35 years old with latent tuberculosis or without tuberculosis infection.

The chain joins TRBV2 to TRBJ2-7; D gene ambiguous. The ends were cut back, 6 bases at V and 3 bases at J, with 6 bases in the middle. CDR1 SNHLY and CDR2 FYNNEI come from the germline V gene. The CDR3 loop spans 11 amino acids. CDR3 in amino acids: CASREYYEQYF. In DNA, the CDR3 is TGTGCCAGCAGGGAATACTACGAGCAGTACTTC.

CDR3 DNA: TGCGCCAGCAGTGAAGGGACTAGCGGCTCCTACGAGCAGTACTTC. Translated: CASSEGTSGSYEQYF. The chain recombines TRBV10-1 with TRBJ2-7, with 11 bases fitting TRBD2. Germline CDR1 and CDR2: WNHNN and SYGVQD (reference sequence). The CDR3 covers 15 residues. V was pared by 3 bases and J by 0 bases, with 1 base of the junction left unmatched.

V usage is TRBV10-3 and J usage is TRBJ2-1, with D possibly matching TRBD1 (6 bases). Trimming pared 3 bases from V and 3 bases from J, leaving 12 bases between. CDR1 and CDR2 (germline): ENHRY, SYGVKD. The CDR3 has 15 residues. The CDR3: CAISDRSRGYNEQFF. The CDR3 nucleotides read TGTGCCATCAGTGACCGGAGCAGGGGCTACAATGAGCAGTTCTTC.

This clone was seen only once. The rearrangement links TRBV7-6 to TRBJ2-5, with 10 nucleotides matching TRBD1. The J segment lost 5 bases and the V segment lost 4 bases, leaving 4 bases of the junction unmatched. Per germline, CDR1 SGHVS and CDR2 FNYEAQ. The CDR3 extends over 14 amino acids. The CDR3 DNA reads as TGTGCCAGCAGCTCGACAGGGGGCCGTGAGACCCAGTACTTC. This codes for CASSSTGGRETQYF.

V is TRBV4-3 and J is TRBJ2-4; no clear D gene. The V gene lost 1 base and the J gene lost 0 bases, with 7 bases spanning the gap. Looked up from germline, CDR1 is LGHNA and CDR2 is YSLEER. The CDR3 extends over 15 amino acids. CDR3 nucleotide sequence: TGCGCCAGCAGCCAAGCACATACAGCCAAAAACATTCAGTACTTC. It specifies CASSQAHTAKNIQYF.

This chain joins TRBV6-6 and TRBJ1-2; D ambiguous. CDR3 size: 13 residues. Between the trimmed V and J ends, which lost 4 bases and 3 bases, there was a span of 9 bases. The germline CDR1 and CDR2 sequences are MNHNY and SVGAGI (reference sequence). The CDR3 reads CASSSNGDYGYTF. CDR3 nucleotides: TGTGCCAGCAGTTCGAACGGTGACTATGGCTACACCTTC.

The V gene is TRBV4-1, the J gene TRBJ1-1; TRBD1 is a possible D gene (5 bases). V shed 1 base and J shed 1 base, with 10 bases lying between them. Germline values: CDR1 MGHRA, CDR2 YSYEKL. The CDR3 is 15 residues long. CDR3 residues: CASSQGQGGNTEAFF. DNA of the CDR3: TGCGCCAGCAGCCAAGGTCAGGGAGGGAACACTGAAGCTTTCTTT.

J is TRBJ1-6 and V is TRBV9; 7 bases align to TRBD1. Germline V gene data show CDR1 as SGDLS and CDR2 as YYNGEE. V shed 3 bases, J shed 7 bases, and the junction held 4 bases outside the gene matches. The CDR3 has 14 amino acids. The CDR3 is CASSEGQSNSPLHF. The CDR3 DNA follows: TGTGCCAGCAGCGAGGGACAGTCCAATTCACCCCTCCACTTT.

The CDR3: CASSNLAVRQETQYF. In DNA form, the CDR3 reads TGTGCCAGCAGTAACCTGGCGGTTAGACAAGAGACCCAGTACTTC. This chain uses TRBV7-3 with TRBJ2-5; D unresolved. The germline CDR1 and CDR2 sequences are SGHTA and FQGTGA. V was shortened by 6 bases and J by 2 bases, with 16 bases between the two germline ends. The CDR3 consists of 15 residues.

CDR3 DNA sequence: TGTGCCAGCAGCGTCGGGACAGGGCTCCTCGAGCAGTACTTC. The encoded protein is CASSVGTGLLEQYF. V gene TRBV9 combines with J gene TRBJ2-7, with TRBD1 matching over 9 bases. This CDR3 spans 14 amino acids. V dropped 2 bases and J dropped 6; count of bases not matched to a gene: 6. The germline gives CDR1 SGDLS, CDR2 YYNGEE.

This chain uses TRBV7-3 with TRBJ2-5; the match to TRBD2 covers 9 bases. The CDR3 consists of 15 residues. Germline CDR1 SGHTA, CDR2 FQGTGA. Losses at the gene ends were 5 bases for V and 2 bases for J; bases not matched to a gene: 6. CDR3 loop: CASSLGTSLQETQYF. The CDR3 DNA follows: TGTGCCAGCAGCCTAGGGACTAGCCTGCAAGAGACCCAGTACTTC.

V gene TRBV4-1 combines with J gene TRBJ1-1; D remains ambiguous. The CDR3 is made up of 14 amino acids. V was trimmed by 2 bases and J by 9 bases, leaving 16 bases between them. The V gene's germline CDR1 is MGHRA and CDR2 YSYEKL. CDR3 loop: CASSQTDERTQAFF. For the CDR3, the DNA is TGCGCCAGCAGCCAAACTGACGAAAGGACTCAAGCTTTCTTT.

The CDR3 region has the DNA TGTGCCAGCAGTTCCCTCGGGGTTGGGAATTCACCCCTCCACTTT. Protein sequence: CASSSLGVGNSPLHF. This rearrangement joins TRBV27 to TRBJ1-6, with D uncertain. The V and J ends lost 4 bases and 7 bases respectively, with 14 bases between them. The CDR3 runs 15 residues. CDR1 and CDR2 from the germline V gene are MNHEY and SMNVEV (reference sequence).

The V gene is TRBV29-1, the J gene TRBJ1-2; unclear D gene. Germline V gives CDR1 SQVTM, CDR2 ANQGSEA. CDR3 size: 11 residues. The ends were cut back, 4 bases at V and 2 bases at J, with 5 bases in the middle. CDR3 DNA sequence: TGCAGCGTTGTGGCCAACTATGGCTACACCTTC. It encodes CSVVANYGYTF.

The CDR3 loop reads CASSGRDRGLLNTEAFF. For the CDR3, the DNA is TGCGCCAGCAGCGGCCGGGACAGGGGGCTCTTGAACACTGAAGCTTTCTTT. This chain connects TRBV5-1 to TRBJ1-1; TRBD1 aligns across 12 bases. The germline CDR1 and CDR2 sequences are SGHRS and YFSETQ. The CDR3 covers 17 residues. After removal of 4 bases from V and 0 bases from J, the junction contained 7 bases not matched to a gene.